This T cell receptor (beta chain) came from a study of shared clonotypes between healthy human individuals. Naive CD8 populations comprised CD45RO-negative cells positively selected for CCR7, excluding terminally differentiated effector memory CD45RA+ cells. TCRdb's copy holds only in-frame clones and misses some; the assay was immunoSEQ multiplex PCR. Of 2 million to 2.5 million clones in the sample, roughly 91% were seen once. The V end was cut by 6 bases, the J end by 2 bases, with 10 bases between. The CDR3 has 14 residues. The V gene's germline CDR1 is MNHEY and CDR2 SMNVEV (reference sequence).

The TCR was taken from a man aged 18 to 30 in good health. Some clones in this sample may be carry-over from other donors' samples. The chain couples TRBV27 to TRBJ1-4, with a tentative D call TRBD1 (6 bases). Material for sequencing was naive CD8+ T cells from PBMCs. In nucleotides, the CDR3 is TGTGCCAGCAGCCGGGGGCTGACTAATGAAAAACTGTTTTTT. Its protein is CASSRGLTNEKLFF.